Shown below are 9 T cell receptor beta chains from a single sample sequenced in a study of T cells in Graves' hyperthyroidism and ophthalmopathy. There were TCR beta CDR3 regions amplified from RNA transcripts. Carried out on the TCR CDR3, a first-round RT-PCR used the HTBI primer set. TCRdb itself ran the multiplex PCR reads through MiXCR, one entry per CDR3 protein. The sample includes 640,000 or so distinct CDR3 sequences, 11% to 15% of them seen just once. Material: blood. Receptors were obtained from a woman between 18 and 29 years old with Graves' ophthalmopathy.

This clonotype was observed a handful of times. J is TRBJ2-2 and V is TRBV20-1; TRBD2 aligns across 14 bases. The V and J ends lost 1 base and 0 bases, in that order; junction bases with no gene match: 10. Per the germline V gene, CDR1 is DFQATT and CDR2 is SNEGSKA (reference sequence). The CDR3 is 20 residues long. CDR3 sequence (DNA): TGCAGTGCTAGAGTTGCGACAGGGGGACTAGCGGGAGCGAACACCGGGGAGCTGTTTTTT. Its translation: CSARVATGGLAGANTGELFF.

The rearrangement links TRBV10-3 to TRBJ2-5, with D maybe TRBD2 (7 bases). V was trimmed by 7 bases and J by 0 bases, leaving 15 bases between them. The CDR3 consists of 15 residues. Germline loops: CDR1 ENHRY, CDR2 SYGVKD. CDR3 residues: CAIKGGRGDQETQYF. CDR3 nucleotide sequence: TGTGCCATCAAGGGGGGGAGAGGGGACCAAGAGACCCAGTACTTC.

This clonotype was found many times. For the CDR3, the DNA is TGTGCCAGCAGTCTCAGGACAGGTGGGCTCTACACCGGGGAGCTGTTTTTT. It translates to CASSLRTGGLYTGELFF. The rearrangement joins TRBV12-3 or TRBV12-4 to TRBJ2-2; the match to TRBD1 covers 7 bases. The CDR3 extends over 17 amino acids. V was clipped by 5 bases and J by 3 bases; unmatched bases: 12.

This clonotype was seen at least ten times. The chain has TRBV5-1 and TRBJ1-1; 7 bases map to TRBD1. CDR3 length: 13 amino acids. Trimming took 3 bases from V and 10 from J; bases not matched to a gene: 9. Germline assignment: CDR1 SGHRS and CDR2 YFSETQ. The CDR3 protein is CASSSDRAGGAFF. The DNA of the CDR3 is TGCGCCAGCAGCTCAGACAGGGCCGGGGGAGCTTTCTTT.

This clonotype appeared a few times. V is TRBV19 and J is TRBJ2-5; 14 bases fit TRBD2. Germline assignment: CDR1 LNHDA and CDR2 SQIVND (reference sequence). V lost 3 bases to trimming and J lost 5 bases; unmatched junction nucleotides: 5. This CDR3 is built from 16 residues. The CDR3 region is CASSIGRTSGRETQYF. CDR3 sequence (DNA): TGTGCCAGTAGTATTGGCCGGACTAGCGGGAGGGAGACCCAGTACTTC.

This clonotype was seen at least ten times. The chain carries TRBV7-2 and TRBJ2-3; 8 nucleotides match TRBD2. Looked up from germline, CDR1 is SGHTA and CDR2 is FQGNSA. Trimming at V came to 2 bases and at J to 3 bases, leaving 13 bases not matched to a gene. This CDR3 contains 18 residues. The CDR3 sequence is CASSLKVGSGGRTDTQYF. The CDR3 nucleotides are TGTGCCAGCAGCTTAAAGGTCGGGAGCGGCGGGAGGACAGATACGCAGTATTTT.

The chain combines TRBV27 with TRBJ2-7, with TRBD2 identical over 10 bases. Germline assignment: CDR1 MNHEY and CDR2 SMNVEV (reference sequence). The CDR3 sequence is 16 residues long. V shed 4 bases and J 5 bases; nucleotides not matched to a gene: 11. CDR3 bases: TGTGCCAGCAGTTCCGGGACAGCGGGAGGGCCAGACGAGCAGTACTTC. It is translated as CASSSGTAGGPDEQYF.

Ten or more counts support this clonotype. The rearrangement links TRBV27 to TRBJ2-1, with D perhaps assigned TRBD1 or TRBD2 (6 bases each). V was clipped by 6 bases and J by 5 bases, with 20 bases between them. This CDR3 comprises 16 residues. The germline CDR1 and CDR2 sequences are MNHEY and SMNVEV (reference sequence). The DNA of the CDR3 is TGTGCCAGCAGCCCCGCGGCTAGAGGGGGGAACAATGAGCAGTTCTTC. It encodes CASSPAARGGNNEQFF.

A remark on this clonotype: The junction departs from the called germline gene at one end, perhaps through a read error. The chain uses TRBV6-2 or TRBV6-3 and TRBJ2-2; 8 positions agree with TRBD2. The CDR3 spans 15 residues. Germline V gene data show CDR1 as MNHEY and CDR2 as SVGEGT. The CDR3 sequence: CTSRRLARNTGELFF. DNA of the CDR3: TGTACCAGCAGAAGACTAGCGAGGAACACCGGGGAGCTGTTTTTT.